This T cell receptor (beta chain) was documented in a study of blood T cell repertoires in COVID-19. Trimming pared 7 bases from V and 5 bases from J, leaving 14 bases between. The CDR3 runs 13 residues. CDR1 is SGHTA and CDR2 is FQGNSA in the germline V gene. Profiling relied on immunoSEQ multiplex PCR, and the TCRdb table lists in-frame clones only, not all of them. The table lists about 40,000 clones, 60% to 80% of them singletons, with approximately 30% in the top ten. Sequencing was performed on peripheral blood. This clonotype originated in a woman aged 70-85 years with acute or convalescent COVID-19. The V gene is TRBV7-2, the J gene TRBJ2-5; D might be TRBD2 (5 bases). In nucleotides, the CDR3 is TGTGCCAGCACCGATCAACTAGGGGAGACCCAGTACTTC. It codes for CASTDQLGETQYF.